These T cell receptor beta chains were read from a single sample in a study of blood T cell repertoires in COVID-19. The data were produced by immunoSEQ multiplex PCR, yet TCRdb's version contains in-frame clones alone and is incomplete. The sample lists 300,000 to 350,000 clones; 87% were seen once. The sequenced sample was peripheral blood. All receptors come from a man under 40 with COVID-19, enrolled during active disease. The CDR3 runs from the conserved cysteine through the conserved F or W. A D gene is named only where the DNA matches it firmly. The size entry is marked missing in some rows and otherwise reads once, few, many or a size class.

clone_size j_call d_call v_call cdr3_nt cdr3_aa
few TRBJ2-2 TRBD2 TRBV2 TGTGCCAGCAGTGAAGGGGTGGGAGGGGAGTCCGGGGAGCTGTTTTTT CASSEGVGGESGELFF
once TRBJ2-1 . TRBV5-1 TGCGCCAGCAGCTTGGAGCGAGCGGTTACAACCTACAATGAGCAGTTCTTC CASSLERAVTTYNEQFF
. TRBJ2-3 TRBD1 TRBV4-3 TGCGCCAGCGCTCTGGGGACAGGGGGCACAGATACGCAGTATTTT CASALGTGGTDTQYF
. TRBJ2-7 TRBD1 TRBV29-1 TGCAGCGCCGTTGACGGCGGGACAGGGAGCCACGAGCAGTACTTC CSAVDGGTGSHEQYF
. TRBJ2-7 TRBD1 TRBV19 TGTGCCAGTAGTTCCCGGGACAGGTACTACGAGCAGTACTTC CASSSRDRYYEQYF
. TRBJ2-5 . TRBV28 TGTGCCAGCAGTTTACGGTTTCTACGCGGAGAGACCCAGTACTTC CASSLRFLRGETQYF
once TRBJ2-1 . TRBV28 TGTGCCAGCAACTCGGTCTCCTACAATGAGCAGTTCTTC CASNSVSYNEQFF
. TRBJ2-7 . TRBV7-6 TGTGCCAGCAGCTTAGCCACAGGGCTAAGTACCGAGCAGTACTTC CASSLATGLSTEQYF
. TRBJ2-2 . TRBV7-2 TGTGCCAGCAGCTTCCGACTAGGGGTCGGGGAGCTGTTTTTT CASSFRLGVGELFF
. TRBJ2-3 TRBD2 TRBV10-3 TGTGCCACGGGACTAGCGGACTCCACAGATACGCAGTATTTT CATGLADSTDTQYF
few TRBJ1-5 TRBD1 TRBV4-1 TGCGCCAGCAGCCAAGAATGGACAGGGTTATCAAATCAGCCCCAGCATTTT CASSQEWTGLSNQPQHF
. TRBJ1-5 . TRBV19 TGTGCCAGTAGCGCTATACAGGCATATAGCAATCAGCCCCAGCATTTT CASSAIQAYSNQPQHF
. TRBJ1-1 . TRBV28 TGTGCCAGCAGTTCCCCGGCAGAGGCGAACACTGAAGCTTTCTTT CASSSPAEANTEAFF
. TRBJ2-2 TRBD2 TRBV18 TGTGCCAGCTCACCCCCGACCGGGGGGAATTCCGGGGAGCTGTTTTTT CASSPPTGGNSGELFF
. TRBJ1-1 TRBD1 TRBV28 TGTGCCAGCAGTTTGCAGGACAGGGGTGCTTTCTTT CASSLQDRGAFF